This T cell receptor (beta chain) was captured by sequencing in a study of early T cells in non-severe SARS-CoV-2 infection. A few counts support this clonotype. A single record per CDR3 protein comes from TCRdb applying MiXCR to the 5' RACE reads. This sample has 98,000 or so distinct CDR3 sequences, with about 12% found just once. The sequences come from whole blood, collected at baseline. The origin of this receptor is an adult who was a healthcare worker with PCR-confirmed SARS-CoV-2 infection or an uninfected control (not recorded which).

In DNA form, the CDR3 reads TGTGCCAGCAGTGGGACTTTAGGGATCGAGACCCAGTACTTC. It specifies CASSGTLGIETQYF. The chain is built from TRBV2 and TRBJ2-5; D perhaps matches TRBD2 (5 bases). CDR1 is SNHLY, CDR2 FYNNEI, per germline. The V end lost 4 bases, the J end lost 5 bases, and 14 bases lay between the germline ends. The CDR3 loop spans 14 amino acids.